Below, 5 T cell receptor beta chains from the same sample are listed, as sequenced in a study of chemoradiotherapy in HPV16-positive cancers. Sequenced by immunoSEQ multiplex PCR; TCRdb stores in-frame clones only, minus some. The sample carries a few thousand clones, 67% recorded once. Sequences were derived from tumor tissue, sampled from a patient who underwent chemoradiotherapy. The receptors here all came from a human donor with HPV-associated anogenital cancer.

The table lists this clone with a few counts. The V and J genes are TRBV7-8 and TRBJ1-5; 7 bases match TRBD1. The ends lost 1 base at V and 5 bases at J; junction bases unmatched: 11. Germline CDR1 reads SGHVS; CDR2 reads FQNEAQ. The CDR3 contains 17 residues. The CDR3 nucleotides are TGTGCCAGCAGCTTAGGGGCGAGGACAGGCGTATATCAGCCCCAGCATTTT. It encodes CASSLGARTGVYQPQHF.

The chain is built from TRBV7-3 and TRBJ1-2, with 7 nucleotides matching TRBD1. Germline V lookup: CDR1 SGHTA, CDR2 FQGTGA. The CDR3 sequence is 15 residues long. Trimming cost V 6 bases and J 6 bases; bases outside gene matches: 13. The CDR3 DNA reads TGTGCCAGCAGACCCAAATTGACAGGGCTTGATGGCTACACCTTC. It is translated as CASRPKLTGLDGYTF.

Comment on this clone: The junction shows a germline mismatch at one end, possibly a read error. The gene calls are TRBV6-4 and TRBJ1-1; no clear D gene. Germline CDR1 and CDR2: MRHNA and SNTAGT. This CDR3 comprises 15 residues. CDR3: CASSYSTSANTEAFF. CDR3 sequence (DNA): TGTGCCAGCAGTTACTCGACCTCAGCGAACACTGAAGCTTTCTTT.

V and J are TRBV12-5 and TRBJ2-3; 10 nucleotides agree with TRBD2. Looked up from germline, CDR1 is LGHNT and CDR2 is FRNRAP. The V and J ends lost 7 bases and 2 bases, in that order; junction bases with no gene match: 6. CDR3 length: 15 amino acids. The CDR3 sequence is CASARTSGNTDTQYF. CDR3 DNA sequence: TGTGCTAGTGCCCGGACTAGCGGCAACACAGATACGCAGTATTTT.

This sequence joins TRBV5-1 and TRBJ2-2; no clear D gene. CDR3 length equals 14 residues. Trimming shortened V by 6 bases and J by 1 base, and 10 bases separated the two germline ends. Germline V gives CDR1 SGHRS, CDR2 YFSETQ. CDR3: CASKVMENTGELFF. The CDR3 DNA reads as TGCGCCAGCAAAGTCATGGAGAACACCGGGGAGCTGTTTTTT.